This TCR beta chain was documented in a study of T cells in Graves' hyperthyroidism and ophthalmopathy (dated by TCRdb to between 2018 and 2020). About the investigation overall: Peripheral blood was collected at initial diagnosis, before any treatment. The 75 to 100 discovery patients were randomly split 7:3 into training and test sets. The paper reports TCR Vbeta CDR3 sequencing of approximately 140 peripheral blood samples: under 45 ophthalmopathy, roughly 74 hyperthyroidism and around 17 progressor patients. Following sampling, methimazole starting at 30 mg daily was given to hyperthyroidism patients, and high-dose intravenous methylprednisolone was given to ophthalmopathy patients. In addition, the study compared T-cell repertoires in thyroid tissue and in blood from several Graves' hyperthyroidism patients. A discovery cohort of roughly 96 patients, approximately 45 with Graves' ophthalmopathy and about 60 with stable Graves' hyperthyroidism, was used to find distinguishing TCR V-J signatures. Whether ophthalmopathy could be predicted prospectively was tested in an independent validation cohort made up of 18 hyperthyroidism patients plus 17 patients who later progressed to ophthalmopathy. What the research found in general, with its limitations: No statistical method was used to set the sample size in advance, and investigators knew the group allocation. In cross-validation, a model built on a 13 V-J signature told ophthalmopathy apart from stable hyperthyroidism with approximately 90% sensitivity and roughly 81% specificity, and in testing the same model reached 80%/75%. In validation, progression to ophthalmopathy was predicted by the model with more than 65% sensitivity and 72% to 80% specificity, a median of roughly 6 months before onset. Blood samples also contained most of the expanded thyroid clonotypes (frequency above 0.001), which suggests that blood repertoires may reflect thyroid immune responses.

The TCR beta CDR3 regions were amplified from RNA transcripts. A first-round RT-PCR of the TCR CDR3 used the HTBI primer set with the Qiagen OneStep RT-PCR kit. The libraries were constructed in a second round of multiplex PCR and then size-selected and purified. Sequencing of the libraries was done on an Illumina HiSeq2000 using paired-end 100 bp reads. Per the authors' processing: SOAPnuke was used to process the raw data, throwing out any read that contained adapters or uncalled bases, had a mean Phred below 15, or lacked an exact constant-primer or identifier match. High-quality paired reads were merged using COPE v1.2.5, and each unique nucleotide sequence was defined as a clonotype. Clonotypes were aligned to IMGT TRBV, TRBD and TRBJ reference segments using MiTCR v1.1. Analysis was restricted to V-J combinations with a frequency above 0.0001, which covered 98% to 99.2% of repertoires. The TCS score was defined as the ratio of F50 (clonal expansion) to E x V (chaos), calculated using BLOSUM62-based TCRdist between CDR3 peptides within each V-J. Welch's t-statistics and random forest reduced fewer than 600 V-J features to 13, which were used in a naive Bayes classifier (R e1071). Starting from the raw public reads, TCRdb applied fastp trimming at Q25, assembled clones with MiXCR and retained in-frame beta chains. Entries are consolidated by CDR3 protein sequence, retaining the most common genes and DNA. For this entry, the V and J calls and clone size follow TCRdb and not the study's own pipeline. Recorded for this sample are 300,000 to 450,000 distinct CDR3 sequences; about 15% of them occurred a single time. Of the sample, about 20% is held by the ten largest clones.

This clonotype was picked up many times. Its antigen is still unknown. The input lacks base qualities; no much larger clone sits a single base away. Ophthalmopathy patients had moderately to severely active disease, with a Clinical Activity Score of 3 or more, a NOSPECS grade of 4 or more, and a disease duration of less than 3 months. Patients with uncontrolled infections, other autoimmune diseases, pregnancy or lactation were excluded. Diagnoses were established on the basis of clinical symptoms, serum thyroxine and TRAb, thyroid ultrasound, and orbital computed tomography. PBMCs were separated from roughly 10 ml of fresh peripheral blood using Ficoll-Paque density gradient centrifugation. Total RNA was extracted with Trizol reagent, and quality was checked on an Agilent 2100 Bioanalyzer. Its CDR3 holds 12 amino acids, cysteine through phenylalanine. Just the 36-base CDR3 DNA is kept, in frame starting at base 1. CDR1 MNHNS and CDR2 SASEGT were looked up in the germline V gene. Trimming removed 5 bases from V and 5 bases from J, leaving 7 bases between the germline ends.

Here the chain combines TRBV6-1 and TRBJ2-1; a tentative D call is TRBD1 (5 bases match). Sequences were obtained from blood. This TCR derives from a woman in her twenties or thirties with Graves' ophthalmopathy. The CDR3 here reads CASSLTDNEQFF. The DNA reads as follows: TGTGCCAGCAGTTTGACAGACAATGAGCAGTTCTTC.